Reported below is one TCR beta chain. This clone's antigen is unknown. No base qualities exist here, and no much larger clone lies one base off it. The CDR3 spans 16 residues, from the cysteine through the phenylalanine. Only CDR3 DNA remains: 48 bases, in frame from the first base. V is clipped by 0 bases and J by 4 bases, and the sequence between their germline boundaries is 12 bases long. CDR1 KGHSH and CDR2 LQKENI were looked up in the germline V gene. This sample is part of a study of T cell responses to AZD1222 COVID-19 vaccine (dated by TCRdb to the early 2020s). Regarding the research as a whole: A total of 233 trial participants underwent TCR sequencing, of whom about 210 received two doses of AZD1222 and about 26 received two doses of the MenACWY control vaccine. Trial participants were enrolled by age into 18-55, 56-69 and 70-plus year subgroups, with roughly 150, 30 and 60 TCR-sequenced participants respectively. What the research found in general, with its limitations: Most participants were white British and females outnumbered males, and the authors suggested that clonal diversity may have been underestimated. Spike-specific TCR breadth and depth rose significantly after two AZD1222 doses compared with day 0 and with MenACWY recipients. The 56-69-year group was small, and its depth increase did not reach significance, likely because of low power. Reportedly, close to half of the unique spike-specific TCRs recognized epitopes lying outside the regions that are mutated in the B.1.351 and B.1.1.7 variants. The vaccine-associated CD4 TCRs covered the entire spike protein, and the dominant responses fell in regions 160-218 and 743-854. Because no samples from the day 14 peak response were available, repertoires could be characterized only after the peak T cell response. Conclusions about previously exposed vaccinees were limited because only six AZD1222 recipients were SARS-CoV-2 seropositive at baseline.

The CDR3 regions of human TCRbeta chains were subjected to immunosequencing. Processing in the source paper ran as follows. Repertoire TCRs were checked for matches against a reference library of SARS-CoV-2-specific TCRs that had been generated using the MIRA antigen-specificity platform. Breadth was defined as the fraction of unique TCRs that were SARS-CoV-2-associated, and depth was defined as the fraction of total T cells that were SARS-CoV-2-associated. Using the MIRA data, each spike-specific TCR was mapped to the spike region that the TCR reacts to and placed in a CD4 or CD8 class. Log10-transformed breadth and depth values were compared by one-way ANOVA with Sidak's multiple comparisons tests. The table comes from immuneACCESS by way of TCRdb, which keeps in-frame sequences with V and J called. Part of the clones is missing from these tables; in studies checked, under half for an unresolved V gene and the rest for unknown reasons. Clone size and the V and J calls come from that table; the DNA yielded D and trimming. The table for this sample lists 84,000 or so clones; roughly 89% of them were counted only once. Around 5.5% of the sample is taken by the ten largest.

Per the publication, the time point label means: baseline before first vaccination. The intended sense of this specimen's treatment or condition label: meningococcal conjugate vaccine given as trial control. Vaccinee samples came from UK trials COV001 and COV002, including a single-blind randomized controlled phase 2/3 trial of AZD1222 (ChAdOx1 nCoV-19) in healthy adults. For TCRbeta chain sequencing, PBMC samples from trial participants were taken at day 0 and at day 28 after the second dose. The material was peripheral blood, obtained on day 0 of MenACWY control vaccination. This receptor was identified in an adult in good health. The rearrangement combines TRBV18 with TRBJ2-2; the D gene cannot be named for sure. The CDR3: CASSPPALDSTGELFF. The DNA is as follows: TGTGCCAGCTCACCACCTGCCTTGGATTCCACCGGGGAGCTGTTTTTT.